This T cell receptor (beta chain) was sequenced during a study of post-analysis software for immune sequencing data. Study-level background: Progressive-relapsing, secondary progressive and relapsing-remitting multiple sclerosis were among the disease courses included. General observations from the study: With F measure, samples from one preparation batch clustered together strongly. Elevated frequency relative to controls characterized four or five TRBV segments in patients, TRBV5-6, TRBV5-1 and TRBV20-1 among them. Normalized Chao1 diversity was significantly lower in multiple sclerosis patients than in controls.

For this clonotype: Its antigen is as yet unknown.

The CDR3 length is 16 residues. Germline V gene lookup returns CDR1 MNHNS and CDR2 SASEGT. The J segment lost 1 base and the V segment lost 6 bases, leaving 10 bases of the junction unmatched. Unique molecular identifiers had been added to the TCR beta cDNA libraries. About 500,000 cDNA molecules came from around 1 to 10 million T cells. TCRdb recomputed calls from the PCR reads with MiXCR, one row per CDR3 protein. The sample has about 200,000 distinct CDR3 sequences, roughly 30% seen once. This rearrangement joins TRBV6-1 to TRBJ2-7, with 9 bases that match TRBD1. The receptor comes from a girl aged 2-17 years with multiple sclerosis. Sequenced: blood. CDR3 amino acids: CASRVSGTGYSYEQYF. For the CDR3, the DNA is TGTGCCAGCAGAGTTTCCGGGACAGGGTATTCCTACGAGCAGTACTTC.